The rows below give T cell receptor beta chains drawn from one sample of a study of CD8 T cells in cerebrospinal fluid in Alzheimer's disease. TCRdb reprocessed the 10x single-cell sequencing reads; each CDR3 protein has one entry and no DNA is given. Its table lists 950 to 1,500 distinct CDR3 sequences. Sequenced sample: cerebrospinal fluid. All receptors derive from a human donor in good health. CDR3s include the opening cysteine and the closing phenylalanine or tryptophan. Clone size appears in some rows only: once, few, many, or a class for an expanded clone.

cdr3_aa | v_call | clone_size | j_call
CSARAFNSLEAFF | TRBV20-1 | medium-sized | TRBJ1-1
CASSLISMYPTDTQYF | TRBV5-1 | medium-sized | TRBJ2-3
CASADGDVTGELFF | TRBV5-1 | large | TRBJ2-2
CASSTGIDEQYF | TRBV7-2 | large | TRBJ2-7
CSAVLGGQETQYF | TRBV20-1 | medium-sized | TRBJ2-5
CASGLAGVDTIYF | TRBV12-5 | medium-sized | TRBJ1-3
CASSQGLAQETQYF | TRBV3-1 | medium-sized | TRBJ2-5
CASSESNGGGYTF | TRBV6-1 | medium-sized | TRBJ1-2
CASSLPLGTLNQPQHF | TRBV6-1 | medium-sized | TRBJ1-5
CASSLGVLTGELFF | TRBV5-5 | medium-sized | TRBJ2-2
CAWFRGMANTEAFF | TRBV30 | medium-sized | TRBJ1-1
CSAIATSQGDGYTF | TRBV20-1 | medium-sized | TRBJ1-2
CASSDPRVAHEKLFF | TRBV6-1 | medium-sized | TRBJ1-4
CASSPPGLDGVSEQYF | TRBV7-2 | large | TRBJ2-7
CASSMGRNTEAFF | TRBV19 | medium-sized | TRBJ1-1
CASSLRRETEAFF | TRBV19 | medium-sized | TRBJ1-1
CAISEAGSNQPQHF | TRBV10-3 | large | TRBJ1-5
CASRQTGLETDTQYF | TRBV9 | medium-sized | TRBJ2-3
CASSAGTGGTGELFF | TRBV5-1 | medium-sized | TRBJ2-2
CASSRPGQGIWDQPQHF | TRBV19 | medium-sized | TRBJ1-5
CASSYGGLNSPLHF | TRBV6-5 | medium-sized | TRBJ1-6
CAWSALGSTEAFF | TRBV30 | medium-sized | TRBJ1-1
CASSVGGLAGTGELFF | TRBV9 | medium-sized | TRBJ2-2
CASSLSQGADTQYF | TRBV7-6 | medium-sized | TRBJ2-3
CASSVGHRGRSPGPYNEQFF | TRBV9 | large | TRBJ2-1
CASSRTLTRSYEQYF | TRBV14 | large | TRBJ2-7
CASGLGGNTEAFF | TRBV12-5 | medium-sized | TRBJ1-1
CSASLGRINQPQHF | TRBV20-1 | . | TRBJ1-5
CASSTGGLARSYEQYF | TRBV19 | medium-sized | TRBJ2-7
CASSDGTSGSGETQYF | TRBV19 | medium-sized | TRBJ2-5
CASSQVGRSSYNEQFF | TRBV4-1 | medium-sized | TRBJ2-1
CASSLAAAGTDTQYF | TRBV5-1 | medium-sized | TRBJ2-3
CASSEGTAGAYEAFF | TRBV19 | medium-sized | TRBJ1-1
CASSLDRVLAYNEQFF | TRBV7-8 | medium-sized | TRBJ2-1
CASRDRGLASGRPGREETQYF | TRBV5-1 | medium-sized | TRBJ2-5
CASSPRQTPQETQYF | TRBV18 | medium-sized | TRBJ2-5
CASRDGLATDTQYF | TRBV2 | medium-sized | TRBJ2-3
CASSYGRNLNYGYTF | TRBV28 | medium-sized | TRBJ1-2
CASSRPEGGSYNEQFF | TRBV12-3/TRBV12-4 | large | TRBJ2-1
CASSVDRGGRAQETQYF | TRBV9 | medium-sized | TRBJ2-5
CASSDSGRRNEQFF | TRBV2 | . | TRBJ2-1
CASSSSRSAGVREQYF | TRBV11-2 | large | TRBJ2-7
CASSTGTGARYEQYF | TRBV14 | medium-sized | TRBJ2-7
CASMGSGTGKNTEAFF | TRBV27 | medium-sized | TRBJ1-1
CASSPVITDTQYF | TRBV5-1 | medium-sized | TRBJ2-3
CASSLTKGYEQYF | TRBV7-3 | large | TRBJ2-7
CSAVTLARSSYNEQFF | TRBV20-1 | medium-sized | TRBJ2-1
CASSQDGIAHYEQYF | TRBV3-1 | medium-sized | TRBJ2-7
CASSVTGTGGPQFF | TRBV5-6 | medium-sized | TRBJ2-1